This TCR beta chain was observed in a study of glioma-infiltrating T cells. Germline CDR1 and CDR2: DFQATT and SNEGSKA (reference sequence). Between the trimmed V and J ends, which lost 4 bases and 17 bases, there was a span of 15 bases. The CDR3 runs to 11 residues. By sample share, this clonotype is medium-sized. TCR alpha and beta CDR3 regions were amplified from RNA using iRepertoire nested multiplex PCR. One entry per CDR3 protein, called by TCRdb with MiXCR from the multiplex PCR reads. The table shows around 20,000 distinct CDR3 sequences, with 20% to 25% occurring only once. The source material was glioma tissue, nonneoplastic brain tissue, or PBMCs (not recorded which). This chain joins TRBV20-1 and TRBJ1-6; D is undetermined. This TCR was recovered from a human donor with low-grade glioma or glioblastoma, undergoing nonglioma brain surgery, or in good health (not recorded which). Here the CDR3 reads CSAKTTKKIHF. The CDR3 nucleotides are TGCAGTGCTAAAACGACAAAAAAAATCCACTTT.